One and the same sample provided the 7 T cell receptor beta chains below, sequenced in a study of T cell changes during pregnancy in multiple sclerosis. This table comes from immunoSEQ multiplex PCR, and its TCRdb copy is limited to in-frame clones, with some not included. The table includes about 75,000 clones, 85% to 95% detected once. Source: CD4+ T cells from peripheral blood mononuclear cells, taken before pregnancy. The receptors stem from a female donor with multiple sclerosis, enrolled in a pregnancy study.

This CDR3 reads CASSLPGLAGLMNTGELFF. CDR3 bases: TGTGCCAGCAGCCTGCCGGGACTAGCGGGGTTAATGAACACCGGGGAGCTGTTTTTT. The chain couples TRBV28 to TRBJ2-2; TRBD2 aligns across 13 bases. After removal of 6 bases from V and 1 base from J, the junction contained 11 bases not matched to a gene. Germline V gene sequence: CDR1 MDHEN, CDR2 SYDVKM. The CDR3 is made up of 19 amino acids.

V and J are TRBV27 and TRBJ2-1, with D possibly being TRBD1 (5 bases). Trimming removed 5 bases from V and 12 bases from J, with 17 bases in between. From germline, CDR1 is MNHEY and CDR2 SMNVEV (reference sequence). CDR3 length equals 13 residues. The DNA of the CDR3 is TGTGCCAGCAGTCGACCCAGGGATAGGGGGCAGTTCTTC. Its translation: CASSRPRDRGQFF.

This chain connects TRBV7-9 to TRBJ2-7; D gene unclear. CDR1 is SEHNR, CDR2 FQNEAQ, per germline (reference sequence). V was shortened by 4 bases and J by 3 bases, with 13 bases between the two germline ends. There are 14 residues in the CDR3. The CDR3 DNA is TGTGCCAGCAGCTCTCAGACTGTGAACTACGAGCAGTACTTC. This encodes CASSSQTVNYEQYF.

This clone came up a few times. The DNA is left out, because the CDR3 cannot be placed on it with certainty; the CDR3 is given as TCRdb lists it. This sequence joins TRBV19 and TRBJ1-5; the DNA was not compared with TRBD1, the D call given in the table. CDR1 and CDR2 (germline): LNHDA, SQIVND (reference sequence). The CDR3 comprises 16 residues, both ends counted. CDR3 protein: CASSILAPTENQPQHF.

The chain couples TRBV10-3 to TRBJ2-1; 9 positions match TRBD2. Germline V CDR1 and CDR2: ENHRY, SYGVKD. The ends lost 6 bases at V and 7 bases at J; junction bases unmatched: 19. This CDR3 is 18 amino acids long. CDR3 sequence: CAIRAELGLAGIGNEQFF. CDR3 DNA: TGTGCCATCAGGGCGGAGCTGGGGCTAGCGGGAATTGGGAATGAGCAGTTCTTC.

This chain connects TRBV5-6 to TRBJ2-1; possible D gene TRBD2, 5 bases. The CDR3 contains 15 residues. V gave up 1 base and J gave up 3 bases, with 11 bases separating them. Looked up from germline, CDR1 is SGHDT and CDR2 is YYEEEE. CDR3 in DNA: TGTGCCAGCAGCTTGCGAGGGATCCTCTACAATGAGCAGTTCTTC. Protein: CASSLRGILYNEQFF.

This chain uses TRBV6-6 with TRBJ1-6; 9 bases fit TRBD1. The CDR3 has 16 residues. Trimming removed 4 bases from V and 7 bases from J; junction bases left unmatched: 8. The germline V gene has CDR1 MNHNY and CDR2 SVGAGI (reference sequence). The CDR3 DNA reads as TGTGCCAGCAGTTTCTCACAGGGGGCTAACAATTCACCCCTCCACTTT. Translated: CASSFSQGANNSPLHF.